This TCR beta chain was identified in a study of blood T cell repertoires in COVID-19. Produced via immunoSEQ multiplex PCR; TCRdb's table is partial and in-frame only. The table shows approximately 500,000 clones, with approximately 90% occurring only once. The CDR3 runs 17 residues. Per the germline V gene, CDR1 is SGHTA and CDR2 is FQGNSA. The V end lost 4 bases, the J end lost 4 bases, and 19 bases lay between the germline ends. Cohort placement rested on clinical history that participants reported themselves. Either two negative PCRs, clearance, or symptom resolution qualified Cohort 3 donors as recovered.

The sample taken for sequencing was PBMCs or T cells enriched from blood (not recorded which). The TCR was taken from a woman in her 40s who had recovered from COVID-19. The chain carries TRBV7-2 and TRBJ2-2; maybe TRBD1 (6 bases). CDR3 residues: CASSSPRDIFRTGELFF. Here the CDR3 DNA reads TGTGCCAGCAGCTCTCCCCGGGACATCTTCCGCACCGGGGAGCTGTTTTTT.